This is a list of T cell receptor beta chains from one sample in a study of T-cell reconstitution after alpha-beta-depleted transplantation in children. One entry per CDR3 protein results from TCRdb running MiXCR on the PCR reads. The data contain hundreds of thousands of distinct CDR3 sequences, around 17% of them singletons. Sequenced here: PBMCs from the stem cell graft donor, sampled from the stem cell graft. These receptors all come from a human donor who donated a stem cell graft to a child with acute myeloid leukemia. CDR3s include the opening cysteine and the closing phenylalanine or tryptophan. Fields, in order: clone size, J gene, V gene, D gene, CDR3 DNA, CDR3 protein. D genes are given only for firm matches. Expanded clones are given a class, and other clones once, few, many or no size at all.

clone_size: many; j_call: TRBJ2-2; v_call: TRBV20-1; d_call: -; cdr3_nt: TGCAGTGCTAGAGGACGGGGGGACATCGGGGAGCTGTTTTTT; cdr3_aa: CSARGRGDIGELFF
clone_size: many; j_call: TRBJ2-3; v_call: TRBV9; d_call: -; cdr3_nt: TGTGCCAGCAGCGTATTGGAGCGGATCACAGATACGCAGTATTTT; cdr3_aa: CASSVLERITDTQYF
clone_size: many; j_call: TRBJ2-7; v_call: TRBV20-1; d_call: -; cdr3_nt: TGCAGTGCTAGAAGTGACCGGGCCCTCTTTGCCTACGAGCAGTACTTC; cdr3_aa: CSARSDRALFAYEQYF
clone_size: few; j_call: TRBJ2-2; v_call: TRBV12-3/TRBV12-4; d_call: TRBD2; cdr3_nt: TGTGCCAGCAGCTCCTCTAGCGGGGGGATAGTCGGGGAGCTGTTTTTT; cdr3_aa: CASSSSSGGIVGELFF
clone_size: many; j_call: TRBJ1-5; v_call: TRBV13; d_call: TRBD1; cdr3_nt: TGTGCCAGCAGCCATGGGACAGGGGTTCAGCCCCAGCATTTT; cdr3_aa: CASSHGTGVQPQHF
clone_size: many; j_call: TRBJ2-7; v_call: TRBV29-1; d_call: -; cdr3_nt: TGCAGCTTTAGGGGGGGGACCCCGGGATATAGCCACGAGCAGTACTTC; cdr3_aa: CSFRGGTPGYSHEQYF
clone_size: many; j_call: TRBJ1-3; v_call: TRBV7-2; d_call: -; cdr3_nt: TGTGCCAGCAGCTCCCGAAGTCTTGAGGGAAACACCATATATTTT; cdr3_aa: CASSSRSLEGNTIYF
clone_size: -; j_call: TRBJ1-4; v_call: TRBV21-1; d_call: -; cdr3_nt: TGTGCCAGCAGCAATCTTGGAAGGGGCCCTAATGAAAAACTGTTTTTT; cdr3_aa: CASSNLGRGPNEKLFF
clone_size: -; j_call: TRBJ2-1; v_call: TRBV5-1; d_call: TRBD2; cdr3_nt: TGCGCCAGCAGCCCCCCCCCGGGACTAGACGGGTCCAATGAGCAGTTCTTC; cdr3_aa: CASSPPPGLDGSNEQFF
clone_size: once; j_call: TRBJ1-4; v_call: TRBV3-1; d_call: -; cdr3_nt: TGTGCCAGCAGCCAAGATAGGCAGGAAAATGAAAAACTGTTTTTT; cdr3_aa: CASSQDRQENEKLFF
clone_size: many; j_call: TRBJ1-6; v_call: TRBV7-9; d_call: -; cdr3_nt: TGTGCCAGCAGCTTAGCGCCGTGGGGGCACGGTTCACCCCTCCACTTT; cdr3_aa: CASSLAPWGHGSPLHF
clone_size: -; j_call: TRBJ2-5; v_call: TRBV11-2; d_call: TRBD2; cdr3_nt: TGTGCCAGCAGCTATCCGGGACTAAAAGAGACCCAGTACTTC; cdr3_aa: CASSYPGLKETQYF
clone_size: few; j_call: TRBJ1-1; v_call: TRBV20-1; d_call: -; cdr3_nt: TGCAGTGCTAGAGACCGGGGGGCGCGGGGACCGAACACTGAAGCTTTCTTT; cdr3_aa: CSARDRGARGPNTEAFF